This T cell receptor (beta chain) stems from a study of blood T cells in healthy people across ages. Ranging in age from about 6 to 90, the donors were healthy Caucasian individuals from Russia. Note on this clonotype: What it recognizes is unknown.

The V gene lost 3 bases and the J gene lost 6 bases, with 16 bases spanning the gap. Looked up from germline, CDR1 is MNHEY and CDR2 is SVGAGI. The CDR3 consists of 15 residues. Broader study findings: Diversity estimates from one million T cells were considered underestimates.

A sample-barcoded 5' primer and a J-beta primer mix were used in a second PCR of about 7 to 12 cycles. Each sample yielded at least 2.5 million CDR3-containing paired-end reads. One entry per CDR3 protein, called by TCRdb with MiXCR from the 5' RACE reads. The table includes some 1,800,000 distinct CDR3 sequences, roughly two fifths detected once. The chain combines TRBV6-5 with TRBJ2-3, with D perhaps matching TRBD2 (7 bases). This TCR was recovered from a human donor in good health. Material: blood. CDR3 sequence: CASSYSGGRRDTQYF. As DNA, the CDR3 is TGTGCCAGCAGTTATTCGGGGGGCCGCAGGGATACGCAGTATTTT.